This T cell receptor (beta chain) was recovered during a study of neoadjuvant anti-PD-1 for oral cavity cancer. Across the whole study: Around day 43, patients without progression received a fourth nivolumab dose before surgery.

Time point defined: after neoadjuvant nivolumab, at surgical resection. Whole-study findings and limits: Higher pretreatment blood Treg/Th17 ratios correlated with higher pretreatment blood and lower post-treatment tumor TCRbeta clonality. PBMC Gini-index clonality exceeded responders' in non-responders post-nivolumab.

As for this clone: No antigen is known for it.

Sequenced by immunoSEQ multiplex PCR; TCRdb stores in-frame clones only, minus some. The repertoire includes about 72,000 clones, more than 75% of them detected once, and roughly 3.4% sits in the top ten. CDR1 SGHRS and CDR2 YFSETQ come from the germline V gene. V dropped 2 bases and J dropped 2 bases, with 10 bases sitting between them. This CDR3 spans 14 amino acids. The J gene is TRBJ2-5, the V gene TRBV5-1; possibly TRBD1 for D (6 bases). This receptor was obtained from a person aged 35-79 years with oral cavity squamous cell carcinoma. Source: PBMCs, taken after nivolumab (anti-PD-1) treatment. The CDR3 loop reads CASSLNTGQETQYF. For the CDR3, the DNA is TGCGCCAGCAGCTTAAATACAGGGCAAGAGACCCAGTACTTC.